This TCR beta chain was recorded in a study of T cells in Graves' hyperthyroidism and ophthalmopathy. Germline loops: CDR1 SGHTA, CDR2 FQGTGA. The V and J ends lost 5 bases and 2 bases respectively, with 13 bases between them. The CDR3 is 15 amino acids. On the basis of clinical symptoms, serum thyroxine and TRAb, thyroid ultrasound and orbital computed tomography, diagnoses were made. Comments on this clonotype: Its cognate antigen is unknown.

Amplified TCR beta CDR3 regions derived from RNA transcripts. The study used the HTBI primer set for a first-round RT-PCR of the TCR CDR3. TCRdb used MiXCR to reprocess the multiplex PCR reads, holding one entry per CDR3 protein. Seen here are about 660,000 distinct CDR3 sequences, just under 45% observed once, and the top ten hold roughly 7.2%. The study's findings and limits: Progression to ophthalmopathy was predicted a median of about six months early. Separating ophthalmopathy from stable hyperthyroidism was achieved by a 13 V-J model. Most clonotypes expanded in the thyroid (above 0.001) were also present in blood.

This TCR was sampled from an adult man with Graves' disease, either hyperthyroidism or ophthalmopathy (not recorded which). The chain employs TRBV7-3 and TRBJ1-3; D possibly corresponds to TRBD1 (6 bases). The sequencing input was peripheral blood or thyroid tissue (not recorded which). Written as DNA, the CDR3 is TGTGCCAGCAGCCCCCTACAGGGAACTGGAAACACCATATATTTT. It specifies CASSPLQGTGNTIYF.